The entry below describes one TCR beta chain. Its antigen is currently unknown. TCR beta libraries were built with iRepertoire HTBI primers and Arm-PCR of CDR3 regions. TCRdb reprocessed the multiplex PCR reads via MiXCR and lists one record per CDR3 protein. The sample records approximately 440,000 distinct CDR3 sequences, roughly a quarter being singletons. This CDR3 contains 14 residues. V dropped 7 bases and J dropped 10 bases, with 20 bases sitting between them. These data are taken from a study of regulatory T cells in long-lasting Graves disease. Time point here: persistent/refractory GD, antithyroid drugs over 5 years with positive TRAb. The TCR library was prepared using RNA isolated from PBMCs. An endocrinology department in Xi'an, China, supplied the patients. The collection involved drawing roughly 9.1 milliliters of peripheral blood into EDTA tubes. Study outcomes and limitations: Accuracy may have suffered from the small sample size.

This sequence originates from a female donor with Graves disease. The chain combines TRBV12-3 or TRBV12-4 with TRBJ1-5; tentative D call: TRBD1 (5 bases). The source material was peripheral blood mononuclear cells (PBMCs), sampled when the disease was refractory, from a patient treated with antithyroid drugs. The CDR3 bases are TGTGCCAGCACTCTTGGGTCTCAAGGGGCACCCCAGCATTTT. Amino acid sequence: CASTLGSQGAPQHF.